Given below is one T cell receptor beta chain in context. CDR1 and CDR2 from the germline V gene are LNHNV and YYDKDF (reference sequence). This CDR3 region has 17 residues. V was pared by 1 base and J by 5 bases, with 3 bases of the junction left unmatched. This entry is derived from a study of T-cell reconstitution after alpha-beta-depleted transplantation in children. Preparation of the TCRbeta library involved a method that used unique molecular identifiers. TCRdb re-called the PCR reads through MiXCR, storing one row per CDR3 protein. The sample includes hundreds of thousands of distinct CDR3 sequences, 16% of them seen just once.

This chain uses TRBV15 with TRBJ2-3, with 16 positions matching TRBD2. Sample: PBMCs from the stem cell graft donor, taken from the stem cell graft. This receptor was identified in a human donor who donated a stem cell graft to a child with acute myeloid leukemia. In DNA, the CDR3 is TGTGCCACCAGCAGAGCCGGGACTAGCGGGGGGGGAGATACGCAGTATTTT. Translating gives CATSRAGTSGGGDTQYF. Combining the CDR3 with reference TRBV15 and TRBJ2-3 gives the whole variable domain DAMVIQNPRYQVTQFGKPVTLSCSQTLNHNVMYWYQQKSSQAPKLLFHYYDKDFNNEADTPDNFQSRRPNTSFCFLDIRSPGLGDTAMYLCATSRAGTSGGGDTQYFGPGTRLTVL.